These 14 T cell receptor beta chains originate from one sample sequenced in a study of CD8 T cells in ankylosing spondylitis. One entry per CDR3 protein, called by TCRdb with MiXCR from the 5' RACE reads. Here the sample spans some 200,000 distinct CDR3 sequences, about 26% being singletons. Sequencing was carried out using blood, either unsorted or a sorted T cell fraction (not recorded which). The receptor set was obtained from a male donor with ankylosing spondylitis or in good health (not recorded which).

The rearrangement uses TRBV12-3 or TRBV12-4 and TRBJ2-1; 12 bases line up with TRBD2. The CDR3 loop spans 15 amino acids. J gave up 8 bases and V 3 bases, and 5 bases lay outside the gene matches. As DNA, the CDR3 is TGTGCCAGCAGTTTGGGTGGGACTAGCGGGCATGAGCAGTTCTTC. The encoded protein is CASSLGGTSGHEQFF.

This clonotype was detected only a few times. CDR3 protein: CSAKDRDSEKLFF. CDR3 in DNA: TGCAGTGCTAAGGACAGGGATTCTGAAAAACTGTTTTTT. The chain joins TRBV20-1 to TRBJ1-4, with 8 bases that match TRBD1. With V trimmed by 4 bases and J by 7 bases, 5 bases remained unmatched. The length of the CDR3 is 13 residues. Germline values: CDR1 DFQATT, CDR2 SNEGSKA (reference sequence).

At least ten counts were recorded for this clonotype. The junction differs from germline at one of its ends, possibly a read error. The chain couples TRBV7-2 to TRBJ2-1, with 9 nucleotides matching TRBD2. Germline V gives CDR1 SGHTA, CDR2 FQGNSA. This CDR3 comprises 14 residues. The CDR3 DNA follows: TGTGCCAGCAGGTTAGCGGGAGTCTACAATGAGCAGTTCTTC. It translates to CASRLAGVYNEQFF.

This clonotype came up many times. The rearrangement links TRBV12-3 or TRBV12-4 to TRBJ2-4; D is uncertain. V lost 6 bases, J lost 7 bases, and 10 bases lay in between. The CDR3 sequence is 12 residues long. The CDR3 loop is CASSNEANIQYF. The CDR3 region has the DNA TGTGCCAGCAGCAATGAAGCGAACATTCAGTACTTC.

Ten or more counts support this clonotype. V is TRBV25-1 and J is TRBJ2-7; tentatively, D is TRBD2 (5 bases). CDR1 and CDR2 from the germline V gene are MGHDK and SYGVNS. The CDR3 totals 11 residues. V lost 8 bases, J lost 3 bases, and 8 bases lay in between. The CDR3 DNA is TGTGCCAGCGGGAGAGTCTACGAGCAGTACTTC. This sequence encodes CASGRVYEQYF.

This clonotype was picked up a small number of times. V usage is TRBV18 and J usage is TRBJ1-4, with a weak D call TRBD1 (6 bases). Germline V gives CDR1 KGHSH, CDR2 LQKENI. Trimming pared 0 bases from V and 7 bases from J, leaving 9 bases between. The length of the CDR3 is 14 residues. The CDR3 nucleotides are TGTGCCAGCTCACCACCCACAGGGATTGAAAAACTGTTTTTT. Translating gives CASSPPTGIEKLFF.

The table lists this clonotype with many counts. This chain uses TRBV6-1 with TRBJ1-6; a weak D match, TRBD1 (5 bases). The CDR3 loop spans 17 amino acids. CDR1 is MNHNS and CDR2 is SASEGT in the germline V gene. V lost 6 bases, J lost 7 bases, and 22 bases lay in between. This CDR3 is CASSVDIDGGNNSPLHF. CDR3 coding DNA: TGTGCCAGCAGCGTTGATATTGACGGGGGTAACAATTCACCCCTCCACTTT.

To note about this clonotype: A much larger clonotype is one base distant, so this may be a read error. This chain joins TRBV20-1 and TRBJ2-7, with D possibly TRBD2 on 5 matching bases. This CDR3 has 16 residues. The V end was cut by 4 bases, the J end by 5 bases, with 24 bases between. In germline, CDR1 is DFQATT, CDR2 SNEGSKA (reference sequence). The CDR3 spells CSATLLGRWSSDEQYF. As DNA, the CDR3 is TGCAGTGCTACCCTCCTAGGTCGCTGGAGTAGCGACGAGCAGTACTTC.

A few counts support this clonotype. The chain joins TRBV18 to TRBJ2-2, with 7 positions matching TRBD1. The V segment lost 8 bases and the J segment 2 bases; nucleotides outside the gene matches: 8. The germline gives CDR1 KGHSH, CDR2 LQKENI. This CDR3 spans 15 amino acids. For the CDR3, the DNA is TGTGCCAGCCAACCGGGACAGCTTAACACCGGGGAGCTGTTTTTT. It codes for CASQPGQLNTGELFF.

This clonotype was observed a handful of times. The chain has TRBV3-1 and TRBJ2-3; TRBD2 matches 9 bases. The CDR3 length is 18 residues. J gave up 2 bases and V 1 base, and 10 bases lay outside the gene matches. CDR1 is LGHDT, CDR2 YNNKEL, per germline (reference sequence). The DNA for the CDR3 is TGTGCCAGCAGCCAAGCTAGCGGGAAGGTCTCGGTCACAGATACGCAGTATTTT. Amino acid sequence: CASSQASGKVSVTDTQYF.

This chain uses TRBV20-1 with TRBJ2-1, with D possibly matching TRBD2 (6 bases). The CDR3 loop spans 13 amino acids. Deletions cut 0 bases from V and 9 bases from J, with 12 bases between. The germline gives CDR1 DFQATT, CDR2 SNEGSKA (reference sequence). The DNA of the CDR3 is TGCAGTGCTAGAGATATGGCGGGGCTTGAGCAGTTCTTC. It specifies CSARDMAGLEQFF.

The chain carries TRBV20-1 and TRBJ2-7; either TRBD1 or TRBD2 may fit D (5 bases each). The CDR3 is made up of 11 amino acids. Germline CDR1 is DFQATT and CDR2 is SNEGSKA (reference sequence). The germline V and J ends were trimmed by 5 bases and 12 bases, with 17 bases remaining between them. This CDR3 is CSAGARDRWYF. The CDR3 region has the DNA TGCAGTGCTGGGGCTCGGGATAGGTGGTACTTC.

This chain links TRBV29-1 with TRBJ1-1; the match to TRBD1 covers 8 bases. V shed 7 bases and J 7 bases; nucleotides not matched to a gene: 2. The germline V gene encodes CDR1 SQVTM and CDR2 ANQGSEA. This CDR3 comprises 10 residues. This CDR3 is CSAGTGEAFF. The CDR3 DNA reads as TGCAGCGCGGGGACAGGTGAAGCTTTCTTT.

At least ten counts were recorded for this clonotype. This CDR3 is CASSRRTVDYEQYF. The CDR3, as DNA: TGTGCCAGCAGCCGCCGGACAGTGGACTACGAGCAGTACTTC. The rearrangement joins TRBV12-3 or TRBV12-4 to TRBJ2-7; possible D gene TRBD1, 6 bases. V was clipped by 6 bases and J by 3 bases, with 15 bases between them. This CDR3 has 14 residues.